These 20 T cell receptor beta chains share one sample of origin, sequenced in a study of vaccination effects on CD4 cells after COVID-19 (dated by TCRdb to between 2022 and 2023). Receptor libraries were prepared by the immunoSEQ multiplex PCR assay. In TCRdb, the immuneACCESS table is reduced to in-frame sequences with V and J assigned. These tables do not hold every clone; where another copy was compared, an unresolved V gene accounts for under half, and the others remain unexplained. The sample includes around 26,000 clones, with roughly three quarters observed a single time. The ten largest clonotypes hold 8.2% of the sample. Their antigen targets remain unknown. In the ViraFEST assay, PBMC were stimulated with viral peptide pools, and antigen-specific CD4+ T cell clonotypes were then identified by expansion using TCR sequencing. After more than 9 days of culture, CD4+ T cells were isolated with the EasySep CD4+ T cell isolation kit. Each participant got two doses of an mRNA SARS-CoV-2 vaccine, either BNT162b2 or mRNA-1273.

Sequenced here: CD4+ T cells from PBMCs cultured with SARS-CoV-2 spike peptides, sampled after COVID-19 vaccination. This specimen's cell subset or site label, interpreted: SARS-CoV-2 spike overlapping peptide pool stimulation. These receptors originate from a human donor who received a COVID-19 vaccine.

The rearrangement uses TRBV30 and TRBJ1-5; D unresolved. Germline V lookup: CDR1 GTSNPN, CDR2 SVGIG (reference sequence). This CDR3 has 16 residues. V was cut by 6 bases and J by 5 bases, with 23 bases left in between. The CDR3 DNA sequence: TGTGCCTGTACCGTGGACGGACGCGTGGGCTATCAGCCCCAGCATTTT. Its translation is CACTVDGRVGYQPQHF.

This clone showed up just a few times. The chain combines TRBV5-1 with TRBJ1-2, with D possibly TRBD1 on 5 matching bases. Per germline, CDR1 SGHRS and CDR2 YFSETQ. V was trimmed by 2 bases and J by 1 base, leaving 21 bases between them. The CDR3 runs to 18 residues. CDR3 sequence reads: CASSLTEQGRGLNYGYTF. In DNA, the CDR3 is TGCGCCAGCAGCTTAACAGAGCAGGGTCGAGGGCTTAACTATGGCTACACCTTC.

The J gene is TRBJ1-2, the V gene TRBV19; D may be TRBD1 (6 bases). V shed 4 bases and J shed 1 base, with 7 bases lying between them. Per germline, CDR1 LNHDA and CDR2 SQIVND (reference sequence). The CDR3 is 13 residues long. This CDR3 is CASSRQVNYGYTF. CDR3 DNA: TGTGCCAGTAGTAGACAGGTTAACTATGGCTACACCTTC.

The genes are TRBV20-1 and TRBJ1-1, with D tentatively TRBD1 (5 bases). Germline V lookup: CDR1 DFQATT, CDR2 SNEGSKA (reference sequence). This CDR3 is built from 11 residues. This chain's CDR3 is CRGGVGTEAFF. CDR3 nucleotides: TGCAGGGGAGGGGTGGGGACTGAAGCTTTCTTT.

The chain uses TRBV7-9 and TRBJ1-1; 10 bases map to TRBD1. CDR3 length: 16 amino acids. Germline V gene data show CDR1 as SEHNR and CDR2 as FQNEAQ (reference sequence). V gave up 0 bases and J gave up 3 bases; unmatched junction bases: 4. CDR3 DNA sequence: TGTGCCAGCAGCTTAGCGGACAGGGGGTATGACACTGAAGCTTTCTTT. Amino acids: CASSLADRGYDTEAFF. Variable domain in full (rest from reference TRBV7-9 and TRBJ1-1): DTGVSQNPRHKITKRGQNVTFRCDPISEHNRLYWYRQTLGQGPEFLTYFQNEAQLEKSRLLSDRFSAERPKGSFSTLEIQRTEQGDSAMYLCASSLADRGYDTEAFFGQGTRLTVV.

CDR3 amino acids: CASSERQFEGQFF. The CDR3 DNA is TGTGCCAGCAGTGAAAGGCAATTTGAGGGGCAGTTCTTC. The V call is TRBV25-1, the J call TRBJ2-1; a weak D match, TRBD2 (5 bases). V lost 2 bases and J 12 bases, leaving 14 bases between the germline ends. CDR3 size: 13 residues. Germline-derived CDR1 and CDR2 are MGHDK and SYGVNS.

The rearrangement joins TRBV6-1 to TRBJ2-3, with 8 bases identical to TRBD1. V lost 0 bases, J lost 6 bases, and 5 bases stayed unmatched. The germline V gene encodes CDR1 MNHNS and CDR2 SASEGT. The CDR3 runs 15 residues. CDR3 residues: CASSEALQGDDTQYF. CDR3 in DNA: TGTGCCAGCAGTGAAGCGCTACAGGGGGACGATACGCAGTATTTT.

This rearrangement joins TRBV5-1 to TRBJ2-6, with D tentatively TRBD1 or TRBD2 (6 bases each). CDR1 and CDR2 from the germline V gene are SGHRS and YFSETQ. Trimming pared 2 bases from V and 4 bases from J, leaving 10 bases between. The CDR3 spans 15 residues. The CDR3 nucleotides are TGCGCCAGCAGCTTAGGGGGGTCCGGGGCCAACGTCCTGACTTTC. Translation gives CASSLGGSGANVLTF.

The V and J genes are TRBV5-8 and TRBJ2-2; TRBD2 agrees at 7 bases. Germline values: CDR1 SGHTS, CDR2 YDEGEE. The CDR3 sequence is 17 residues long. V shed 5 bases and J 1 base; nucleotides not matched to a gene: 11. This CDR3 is CASRWLWASGNTGELFF. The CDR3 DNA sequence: TGTGCCAGCAGGTGGTTATGGGCTAGCGGGAACACCGGGGAGCTGTTTTTT.

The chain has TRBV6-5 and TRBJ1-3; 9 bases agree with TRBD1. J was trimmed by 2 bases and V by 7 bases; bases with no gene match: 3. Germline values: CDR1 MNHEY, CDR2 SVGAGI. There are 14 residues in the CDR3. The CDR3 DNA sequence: TGTGCCAGCATTGGGACAGGGACTGGAAACACCATATATTTT. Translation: CASIGTGTGNTIYF.

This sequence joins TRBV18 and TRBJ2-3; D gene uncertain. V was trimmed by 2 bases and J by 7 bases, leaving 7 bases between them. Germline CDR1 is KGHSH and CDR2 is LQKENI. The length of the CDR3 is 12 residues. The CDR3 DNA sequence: TGTGCCAGCTCACCAGATGATAATACGCAGTATTTT. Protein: CASSPDDNTQYF.

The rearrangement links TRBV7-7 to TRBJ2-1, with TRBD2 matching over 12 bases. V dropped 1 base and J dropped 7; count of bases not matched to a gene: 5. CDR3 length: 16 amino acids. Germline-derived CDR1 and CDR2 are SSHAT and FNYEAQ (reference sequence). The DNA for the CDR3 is TGTGCCAGCAGCTTAGGGCTAGCGGGAGGGGATAATGAGCAGTTCTTC. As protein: CASSLGLAGGDNEQFF.

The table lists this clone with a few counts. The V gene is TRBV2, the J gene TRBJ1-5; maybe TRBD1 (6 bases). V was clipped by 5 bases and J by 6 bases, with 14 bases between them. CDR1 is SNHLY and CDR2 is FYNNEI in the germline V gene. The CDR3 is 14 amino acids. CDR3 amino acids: CASSKTNRAQPQHF. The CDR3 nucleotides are TGTGCCAGCAGTAAGACGAACAGGGCTCAGCCCCAGCATTTT.

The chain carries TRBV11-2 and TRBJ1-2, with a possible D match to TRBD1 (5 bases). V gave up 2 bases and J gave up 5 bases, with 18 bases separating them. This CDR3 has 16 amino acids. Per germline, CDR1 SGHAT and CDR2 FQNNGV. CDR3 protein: CASSLIRKTGTYGYTF. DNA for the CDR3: TGTGCCAGCAGCTTAATCAGGAAGACCGGGACTTATGGCTACACCTTC. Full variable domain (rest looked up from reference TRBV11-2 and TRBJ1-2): EAGVAQSPRYKIIEKRQSVAFWCNPISGHATLYWYQQILGQGPKLLIQFQNNGVVDDSQLPKDRFSAERLKGVDSTLKIQPAKLEDSAVYLCASSLIRKTGTYGYTFGSGTRLTVV.

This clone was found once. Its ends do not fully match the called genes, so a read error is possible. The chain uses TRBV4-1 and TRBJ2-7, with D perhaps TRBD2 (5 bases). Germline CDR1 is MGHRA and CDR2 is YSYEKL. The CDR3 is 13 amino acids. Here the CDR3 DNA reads TGCGCCAGCAGCCAAGATGTTTTGGGAGTCCGGGACTTC. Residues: CASSQDVLGVRDF.

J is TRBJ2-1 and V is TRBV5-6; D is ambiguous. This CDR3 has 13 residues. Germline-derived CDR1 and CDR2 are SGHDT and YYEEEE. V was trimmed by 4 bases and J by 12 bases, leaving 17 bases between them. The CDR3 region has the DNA TGTGCCAGCAGCCATTGGACCGCTTGGGTGCAGTTCTTC. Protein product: CASSHWTAWVQFF.

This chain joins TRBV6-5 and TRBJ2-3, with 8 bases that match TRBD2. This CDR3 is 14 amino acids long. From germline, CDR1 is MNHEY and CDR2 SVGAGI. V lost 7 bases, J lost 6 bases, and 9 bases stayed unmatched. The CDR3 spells CASTGGQGGDTQYF. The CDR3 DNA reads TGTGCCAGCACGGGGGGGCAGGGCGGCGATACGCAGTATTTT.

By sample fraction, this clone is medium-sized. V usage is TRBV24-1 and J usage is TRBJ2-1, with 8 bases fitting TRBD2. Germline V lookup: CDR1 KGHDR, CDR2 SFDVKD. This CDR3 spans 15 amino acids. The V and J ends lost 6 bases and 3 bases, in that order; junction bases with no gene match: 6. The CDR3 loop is CATSRGGRDYNEQFF. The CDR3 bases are TGTGCCACCAGTCGGGGGGGCCGAGACTACAATGAGCAGTTCTTC.

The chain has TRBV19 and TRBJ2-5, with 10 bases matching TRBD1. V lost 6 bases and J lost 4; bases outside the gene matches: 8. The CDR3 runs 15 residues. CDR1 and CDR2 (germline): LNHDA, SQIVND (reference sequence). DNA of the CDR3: TGTGCCAGTAGGTCAGGACAGGGGGTTGTAGAGACCCAGTACTTC. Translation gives CASRSGQGVVETQYF. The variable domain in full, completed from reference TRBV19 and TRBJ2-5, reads DGGITQSPKYLFRKEGQNVTLSCEQNLNHDAMYWYRQDPGQGLRLIYYSQIVNDFQKGDIAEGYSVSREKKESFPLTVTSAQKNPTAFYLCASRSGQGVVETQYFGPGTRLLVL.

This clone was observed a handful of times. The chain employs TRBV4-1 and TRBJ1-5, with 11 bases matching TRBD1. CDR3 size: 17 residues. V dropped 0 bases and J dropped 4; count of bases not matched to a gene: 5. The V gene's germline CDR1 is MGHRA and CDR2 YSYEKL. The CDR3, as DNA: TGCGCCAGCAGCCAAGATTGGGGACAGGGGGTGAATCAGCCCCAGCATTTT. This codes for CASSQDWGQGVNQPQHF.